These 20 T cell receptor beta chains were all obtained from the same sample, sequenced in a study of blood T cell repertoires in COVID-19. Sequenced by immunoSEQ multiplex PCR; TCRdb stores in-frame clones only, minus some. The sample shows approximately 300,000 clones, around nine tenths of them seen only once. Sequencing input: PBMCs or T cells enriched from blood (not recorded which). The origin of the receptors is a young woman who had recovered from COVID-19.

Only a few counts were recorded for this clone. The chain is built from TRBV20-1 and TRBJ1-5, with unresolved D. The CDR3 loop spans 11 amino acids. CDR1 and CDR2 from the germline V gene are DFQATT and SNEGSKA (reference sequence). The chain's CDR3 is CTYYSNQPQHF. The CDR3 DNA reads as TGCACCTACTATAGCAATCAGCCCCAGCATTTT.

The chain combines TRBV18 with TRBJ1-2, with no clear D. CDR1 and CDR2 from the germline V gene are KGHSH and LQKENI. Trimming removed 0 bases at V and 1 base at J, with 12 bases between. The CDR3 covers 16 residues. The CDR3 region is CASSPPGLRINYGYTF. DNA of the CDR3: TGTGCCAGCTCACCACCGGGCTTAAGAATTAACTATGGCTACACCTTC.

The V and J genes are TRBV6-5 and TRBJ2-5; D not resolved. V was pared by 2 bases and J by 3 bases, with 4 bases between. The CDR3 totals 12 residues. Germline V CDR1 and CDR2: MNHEY, SVGAGI. CDR3 bases: TGTGCCAGCAGTTACCCCAAAGAGACCCAGTACTTC. Translation: CASSYPKETQYF.

The chain carries TRBV5-1 and TRBJ2-7, with 8 bases matching TRBD2. Germline CDR1 SGHRS, CDR2 YFSETQ. The CDR3 extends over 18 amino acids. Trimming took 0 bases from V and 0 from J; bases not matched to a gene: 11. The CDR3 DNA reads TGCGCCAGCAGCTTGGCCATGGGGCGGGGGGCCAACTCCTACGAGCAGTACTTC. As protein: CASSLAMGRGANSYEQYF.

The gene calls are TRBV7-3 and TRBJ1-1, with D unclear. Germline CDR1 SGHTA, CDR2 FQGTGA. The CDR3 length is 12 residues. V lost 5 bases, J lost 4 bases, and 8 bases lay in between. CDR3 protein: CASSHPGTEAFF. In nucleotides, the CDR3 is TGTGCCAGCAGCCACCCAGGCACTGAAGCTTTCTTT. The variable domain in full, completed from reference TRBV7-3 and TRBJ1-1, reads GAGVSQTPSNKVTEKGKYVELRCDPISGHTALYWYRQSLGQGPEFLIYFQGTGAADDSGLPNDRFFAVRPEGSVSTLKIQRTERGDSAVYLCASSHPGTEAFFGQGTRLTVV.

The CDR3 region is CASSLTGGGRGYGYTF. The CDR3 DNA reads as TGTGCCAGCAGCTTAACAGGCGGGGGGCGCGGCTATGGCTACACCTTC. The chain has TRBV7-3 and TRBJ1-2, with D tentatively TRBD1 (6 bases). Germline lookup yields CDR1 SGHTA and CDR2 FQGTGA. Between the trimmed V and J ends, which lost 0 bases and 4 bases, there was a span of 15 bases. The CDR3 contains 16 residues.

The rearrangement joins TRBV9 to TRBJ1-5, with 10 bases fitting TRBD1. The CDR3 spans 14 residues. Germline CDR1 SGDLS, CDR2 YYNGEE. Trimming took 2 bases from V and 5 from J; bases not matched to a gene: 1. Here the CDR3 DNA reads TGTGCCAGCAGCGTTGGGACAGGGGATCAGCCCCAGCATTTT. Protein: CASSVGTGDQPQHF.

This rearrangement joins TRBV3-1 (or the pseudogene TRBV3-2) to TRBJ2-1; D perhaps matches TRBD1 (5 bases). Trimming shortened V by 1 base and J by 4 bases, and 5 bases separated the two germline ends. CDR1 and CDR2 from the germline V gene are LGHDT and YNNKEL (reference sequence). The CDR3 totals 13 residues. The CDR3: CASSQGTYNEQFF. In DNA, the CDR3 is TGTGCCAGCAGCCAAGGGACATACAATGAGCAGTTCTTC.

CDR3 in amino acids: CASSLVAGGLNEQFF. The DNA of the CDR3 is TGCGCCAGCAGCTTGGTTGCGGGGGGCCTCAATGAGCAGTTCTTC. The chain employs TRBV5-1 and TRBJ2-1; 8 bases map to TRBD2. This CDR3 contains 15 residues. After removal of 0 bases from V and 6 bases from J, the junction contained 5 bases not matched to a gene. CDR1 and CDR2 from the germline V gene are SGHRS and YFSETQ.

This chain links TRBV12-5 with TRBJ1-6; no firm D call. Germline assignment: CDR1 LGHNT and CDR2 FRNRAP. The CDR3 runs 15 residues. V was pared by 0 bases and J by 8 bases, with 11 bases between. The CDR3 here is CASGLVGGGDSPLHF. In DNA, the CDR3 is TGTGCTAGTGGTTTGGTAGGCGGTGGTGATTCACCCCTCCACTTT.

The chain recombines TRBV21-1 with TRBJ2-1; the D call TRBD2 from the table was never checked on the DNA. TRBV21-1 is an annotated pseudogene. The CDR3 is 19 residues long. This chain's CDR3 is CASSINPSGGAHNLNEQFF. The CDR3 DNA sequence: TGTGCCAGCAGCATAAACCCTAGCGGGGGGGCACATAATCTCAATGAGCAGTTCTTC.

This chain joins TRBV6-4 and TRBJ2-3; TRBD2 might be the D (5 bases). V was clipped by 3 bases and J by 3 bases, with 10 bases between them. The CDR3 runs to 14 residues. The germline gives CDR1 MRHNA, CDR2 SNTAGT. CDR3 sequence: CASSEAGITDTQYF. DNA of the CDR3: TGTGCCAGCAGTGAAGCCGGGATAACAGATACGCAGTATTTT.

By frequency in the sample, this clone is medium-sized (0.01 to 0.1%). The V call is TRBV19, the J call TRBJ1-5; D possibly corresponds to TRBD1 (5 bases). The germline V gene encodes CDR1 LNHDA and CDR2 SQIVND (reference sequence). This CDR3 contains 15 residues. Trimming removed 3 bases from V and 0 bases from J, with 9 bases in between. The DNA of the CDR3 is TGTGCCAGTAGTATTGGACATTATAGCAATCAGCCCCAGCATTTT. It yields the protein CASSIGHYSNQPQHF.

This clone has just a few counts. V is TRBV5-1 and J is TRBJ2-7; D gene unclear. The V gene's germline CDR1 is SGHRS and CDR2 YFSETQ. The CDR3 extends over 16 amino acids. Trimming stripped 0 bases from V and 0 bases from J, with 13 bases between. CDR3 residues: CASSLATRPNSYEQYF. DNA for the CDR3: TGCGCCAGCAGCTTGGCCACCAGGCCCAACTCCTACGAGCAGTACTTC.

The genes are TRBV4-2 and TRBJ1-4; the D gene is possibly TRBD1 (6 bases). Germline V gene sequence: CDR1 LGHNA, CDR2 YNFKEQ. The germline V and J ends were trimmed by 0 bases and 7 bases, with 9 bases remaining between them. The CDR3 covers 14 residues. This CDR3 is CASSQDTGSEKLFF. The CDR3 nucleotides read TGTGCCAGCAGCCAAGATACAGGGAGTGAAAAACTGTTTTTT.

J is TRBJ2-7 and V is TRBV6-5; 9 bases are a match to TRBD1. This CDR3 is built from 15 residues. Germline CDR1 MNHEY, CDR2 SVGAGI. J was trimmed by 3 bases and V by 6 bases; bases with no gene match: 9. CDR3 DNA sequence: TGTGCCAGCAGGGTGACCGGGACAGGGAACTACGAGCAGTACTTC. The encoded protein is CASRVTGTGNYEQYF.

The chain recombines TRBV6-5 with TRBJ1-1, with TRBD1 as a possible D gene (5 bases). Germline assignment: CDR1 MNHEY and CDR2 SVGAGI. This CDR3 spans 14 amino acids. V lost 5 bases to trimming and J lost 1 base, with 11 bases between them. CDR3 amino acids: CASSTRTKNTEAFF. For the CDR3, the DNA is TGTGCCAGCAGTACCAGGACAAAGAACACTGAAGCTTTCTTT.

The CDR3 loop is CASSLRFQSETQYF. The CDR3, as DNA: TGTGCCAGCAGCTTAAGATTCCAGTCAGAGACCCAGTACTTC. The genes are TRBV7-9 and TRBJ2-5; D gene unclear. Trimming took 2 bases from V and 4 from J, leaving 11 bases between them. Germline assignment: CDR1 SEHNR and CDR2 FQNEAQ (reference sequence). The CDR3 runs to 14 residues.

The chain combines TRBV5-1 with TRBJ1-6, with D uncertain. From germline, CDR1 is SGHRS and CDR2 YFSETQ. Trimming pared 1 base from V and 2 bases from J, leaving 10 bases between. The CDR3 totals 16 residues. CDR3 in amino acids: CASSLLPGTYNSPLHF. The CDR3 DNA sequence: TGCGCCAGCAGCTTGCTTCCCGGGACCTATAATTCACCCCTCCACTTT.

The genes are TRBV6-5 and TRBJ2-5, with 9 bases identical to TRBD1. The CDR3 extends over 14 amino acids. V was clipped by 8 bases and J by 4 bases; unmatched bases: 8. CDR1 is MNHEY, CDR2 SVGAGI, per germline. The CDR3 DNA is TGTGCCAGCTGCCGGGACAGGGTGACAGAGACCCAGTACTTC. It specifies CASCRDRVTETQYF.